The clone carrying this TCR beta chain has a handful of counts. This sample was taken from a study of blood T cell repertoires in COVID-19. Study details: Italy, Spain and the United States were the sources of the convalescent and acute COVID-19 samples. From T cells, B-cell-depleted T cells, or PBMCs came the material, which was cDNA or gDNA.

The germline V gene has CDR1 SGHTA and CDR2 FQGNSA. CDR3 length equals 13 residues. Trimming took off 5 bases at V and 6 bases at J, with 14 bases between the two ends. As handled by the study authors: Nucleated cell counts were estimated from reference gene primer amplification. Sequencing was performed with immunoSEQ multiplex PCR; in TCRdb, only in-frame clones are kept and a portion is missing. For V, J and clone size, that table is used; D and trimming come from the DNA. The sample records about 75,000 clones, roughly 82% being singletons. This TCR derives from a woman aged 50 to 60 with acute or convalescent COVID-19. The chain is built from TRBV7-2 and TRBJ2-7; possible D gene TRBD2, 6 bases. The sequencing sample was made of peripheral blood. CDR3 DNA: TGTGCCAGCAGCCCACGACTAGTCCCCGAGCAGTACTTC. Translation: CASSPRLVPEQYF. The full variable domain, with the rest looked up from reference TRBV7-2 and TRBJ2-7, is GAGVSQSPSNKVTEKGKDVELRCDPISGHTALYWYRQSLGQGLEFLIYFQGNSAPDKSGLPSDRFSAERTGGSVSTLTIQRTQQEDSAVYLCASSPRLVPEQYFGPGTRLTVT.